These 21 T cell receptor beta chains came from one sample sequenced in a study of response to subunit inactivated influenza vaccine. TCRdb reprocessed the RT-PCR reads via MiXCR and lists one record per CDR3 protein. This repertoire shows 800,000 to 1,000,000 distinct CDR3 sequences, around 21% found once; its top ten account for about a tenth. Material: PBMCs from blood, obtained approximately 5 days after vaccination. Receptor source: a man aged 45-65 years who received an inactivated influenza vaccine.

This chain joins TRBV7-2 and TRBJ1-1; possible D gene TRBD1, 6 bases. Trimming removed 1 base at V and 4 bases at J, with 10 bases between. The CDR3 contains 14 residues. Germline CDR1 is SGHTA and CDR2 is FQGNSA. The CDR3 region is CASSLEGQVTEAFF. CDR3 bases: TGTGCCAGCAGCTTAGAGGGACAAGTCACTGAAGCTTTCTTT.

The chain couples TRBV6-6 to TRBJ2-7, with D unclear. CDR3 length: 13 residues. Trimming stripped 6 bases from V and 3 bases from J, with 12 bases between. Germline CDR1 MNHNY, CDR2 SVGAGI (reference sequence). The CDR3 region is CASSARSRYEQYF. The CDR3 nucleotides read TGTGCCAGCAGCGCTAGATCCCGCTACGAGCAGTACTTC.

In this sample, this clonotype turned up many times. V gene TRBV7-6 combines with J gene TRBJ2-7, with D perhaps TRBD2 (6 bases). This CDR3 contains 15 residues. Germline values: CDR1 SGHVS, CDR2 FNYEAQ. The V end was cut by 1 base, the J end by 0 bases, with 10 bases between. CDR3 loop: CASSLGRGGSYEQYF. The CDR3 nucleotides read TGTGCCAGCAGCTTAGGGAGGGGAGGCTCCTACGAGCAGTACTTC.

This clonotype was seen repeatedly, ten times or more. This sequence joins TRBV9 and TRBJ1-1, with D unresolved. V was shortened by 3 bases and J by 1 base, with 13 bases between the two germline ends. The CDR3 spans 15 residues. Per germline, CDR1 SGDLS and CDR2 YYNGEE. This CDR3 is CASSALGRTNTEAFF. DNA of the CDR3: TGTGCCAGCAGCGCCCTAGGACGGACGAACACTGAAGCTTTCTTT.

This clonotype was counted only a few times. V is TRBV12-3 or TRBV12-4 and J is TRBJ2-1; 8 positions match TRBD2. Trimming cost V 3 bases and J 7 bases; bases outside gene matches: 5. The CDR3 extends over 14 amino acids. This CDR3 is CASSLTSVKNEQFF. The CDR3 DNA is TGTGCCAGCAGTTTGACTAGCGTGAAGAATGAGCAGTTCTTC.

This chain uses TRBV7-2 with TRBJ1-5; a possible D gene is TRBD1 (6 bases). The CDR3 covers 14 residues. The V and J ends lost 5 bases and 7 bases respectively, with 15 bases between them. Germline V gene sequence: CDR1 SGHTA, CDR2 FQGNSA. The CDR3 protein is CASSQRAGDQPQHF. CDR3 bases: TGTGCCAGCAGCCAAAGGGCAGGGGACCAGCCCCAGCATTTT. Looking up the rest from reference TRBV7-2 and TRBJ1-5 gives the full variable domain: GAGVSQSPSNKVTEKGKDVELRCDPISGHTALYWYRQSLGQGLEFLIYFQGNSAPDKSGLPSDRFSAERTGGSVSTLTIQRTQQEDSAVYLCASSQRAGDQPQHFGDGTRLSIL.

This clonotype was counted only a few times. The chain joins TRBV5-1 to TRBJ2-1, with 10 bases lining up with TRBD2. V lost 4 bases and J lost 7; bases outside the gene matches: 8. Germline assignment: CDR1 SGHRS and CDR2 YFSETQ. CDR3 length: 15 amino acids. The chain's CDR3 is CASSETGTSANEQFF. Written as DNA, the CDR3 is TGCGCCAGCAGCGAAACCGGGACTAGCGCAAATGAGCAGTTCTTC.

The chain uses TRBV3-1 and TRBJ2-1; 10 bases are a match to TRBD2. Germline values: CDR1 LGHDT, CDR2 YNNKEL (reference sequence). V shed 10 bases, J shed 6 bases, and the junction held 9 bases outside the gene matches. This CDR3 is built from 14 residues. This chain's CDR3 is CATYSGRPSNEQFF. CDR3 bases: TGTGCCACCTATAGCGGGAGGCCGAGCAATGAGCAGTTCTTC.

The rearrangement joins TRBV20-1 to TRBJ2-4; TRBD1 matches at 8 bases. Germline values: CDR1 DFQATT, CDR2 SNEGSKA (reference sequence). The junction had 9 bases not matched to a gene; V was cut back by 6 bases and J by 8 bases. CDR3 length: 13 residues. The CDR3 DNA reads TGCAGTGCAGGACAGGGCCACGGAGACATTCAGTACTTC. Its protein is CSAGQGHGDIQYF.

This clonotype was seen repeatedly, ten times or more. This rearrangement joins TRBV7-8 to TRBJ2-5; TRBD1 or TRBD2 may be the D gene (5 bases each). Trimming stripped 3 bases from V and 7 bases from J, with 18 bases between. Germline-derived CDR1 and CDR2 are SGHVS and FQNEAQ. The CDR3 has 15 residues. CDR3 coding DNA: TGTGCCAGCAGCTTCCTCGGGACCCGACGGGGGACCCAGTACTTC. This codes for CASSFLGTRRGTQYF. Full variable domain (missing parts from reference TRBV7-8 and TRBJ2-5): GAGVSQSPRYKVAKRGQDVALRCDPISGHVSLFWYQQALGQGPEFLTYFQNEAQLDKSGLPSDRFFAERPEGSVSTLKIQRTQQEDSAVYLCASSFLGTRRGTQYFGPGTRLLVL.

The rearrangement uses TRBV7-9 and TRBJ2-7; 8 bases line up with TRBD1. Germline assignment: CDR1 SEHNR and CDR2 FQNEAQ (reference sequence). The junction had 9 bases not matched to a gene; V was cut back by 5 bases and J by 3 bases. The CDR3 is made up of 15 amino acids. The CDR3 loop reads CASSPPRGPLYEQYF. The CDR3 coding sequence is TGTGCCAGCAGCCCACCCAGGGGGCCTCTCTACGAGCAGTACTTC.

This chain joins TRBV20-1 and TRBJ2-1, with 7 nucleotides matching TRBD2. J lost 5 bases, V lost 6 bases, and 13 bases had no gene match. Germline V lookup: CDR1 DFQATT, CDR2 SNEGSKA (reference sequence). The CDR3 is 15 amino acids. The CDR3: CSAKSGTSDHNEQFF. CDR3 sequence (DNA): TGCAGTGCCAAATCTGGCACTAGCGACCACAATGAGCAGTTCTTC.

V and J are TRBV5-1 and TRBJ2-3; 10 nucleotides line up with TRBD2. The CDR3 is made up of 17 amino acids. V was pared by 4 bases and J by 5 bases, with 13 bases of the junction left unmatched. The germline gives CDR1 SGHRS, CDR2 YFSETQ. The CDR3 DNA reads TGCGCCAGCAGCGCGGGAGTCGGCCTAGCGGGGGTAGATACGCAGTATTTT. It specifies CASSAGVGLAGVDTQYF.

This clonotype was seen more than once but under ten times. The DNA of the CDR3 is TGCGCCAGCAGATCGGGACAGCAGAACACCGGGGAGCTGTTTTTT. Translated, it gives CASRSGQQNTGELFF. This chain links TRBV5-1 with TRBJ2-2; 7 positions match TRBD1. CDR1 and CDR2 from the germline V gene are SGHRS and YFSETQ. J lost 1 base, V lost 5 bases, and 5 bases had no gene match. This CDR3 spans 15 amino acids. Using reference TRBV5-1 and TRBJ2-2 for the parts outside the CDR3, the full variable domain is KAGVTQTPRYLIKTRGQQVTLSCSPISGHRSVSWYQQTPGQGLQFLFEYFSETQRNKGNFPGRFSGRQFSNSRSEMNVSTLELGDSALYLCASRSGQQNTGELFFGEGSRLTVL.

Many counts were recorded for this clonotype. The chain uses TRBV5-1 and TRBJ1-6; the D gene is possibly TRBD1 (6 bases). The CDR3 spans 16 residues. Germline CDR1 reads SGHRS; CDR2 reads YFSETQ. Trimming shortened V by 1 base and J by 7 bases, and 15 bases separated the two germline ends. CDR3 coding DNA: TGCGCCAGCAGCTTGTCCTTCGGACAGATAAATTCACCCCTCCACTTT. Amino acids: CASSLSFGQINSPLHF.

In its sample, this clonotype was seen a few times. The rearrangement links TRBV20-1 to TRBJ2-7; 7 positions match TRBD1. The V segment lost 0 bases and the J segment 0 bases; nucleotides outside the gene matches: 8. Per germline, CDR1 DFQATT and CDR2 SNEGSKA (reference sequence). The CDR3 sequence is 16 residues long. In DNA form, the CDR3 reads TGCAGTGCTAGAGATTTGGACAGGATACCCTCCTACGAGCAGTACTTC. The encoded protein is CSARDLDRIPSYEQYF.

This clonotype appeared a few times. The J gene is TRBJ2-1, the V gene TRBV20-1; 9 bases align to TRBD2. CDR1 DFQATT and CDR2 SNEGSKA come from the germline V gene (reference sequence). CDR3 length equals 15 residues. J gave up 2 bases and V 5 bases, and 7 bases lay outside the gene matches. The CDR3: CSAPGSGRAYNEQFF. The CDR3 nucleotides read TGCAGTGCTCCGGGTAGCGGGAGAGCCTACAATGAGCAGTTCTTC.

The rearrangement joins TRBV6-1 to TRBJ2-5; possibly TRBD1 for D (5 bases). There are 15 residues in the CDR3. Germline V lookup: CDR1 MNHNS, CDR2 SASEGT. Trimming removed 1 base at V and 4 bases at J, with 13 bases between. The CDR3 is CASSEGQGKRETQYF. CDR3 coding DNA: TGTGCCAGCAGTGAAGGCCAGGGCAAACGAGAGACCCAGTACTTC.

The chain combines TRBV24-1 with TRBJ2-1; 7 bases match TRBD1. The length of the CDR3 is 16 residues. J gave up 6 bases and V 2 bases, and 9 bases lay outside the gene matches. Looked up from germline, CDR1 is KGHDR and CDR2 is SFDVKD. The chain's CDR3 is CATSDSGQDPANEQFF. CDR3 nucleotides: TGTGCCACCAGTGATTCCGGACAGGACCCGGCCAATGAGCAGTTCTTC.

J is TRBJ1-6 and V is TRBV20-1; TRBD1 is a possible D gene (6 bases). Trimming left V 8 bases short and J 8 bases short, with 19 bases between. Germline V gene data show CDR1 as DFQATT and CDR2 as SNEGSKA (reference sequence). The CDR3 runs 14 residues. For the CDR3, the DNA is TGCAGTACTGCTGAGGGGGGCGCATATTCACCCCTCCACTTT. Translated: CSTAEGGAYSPLHF.

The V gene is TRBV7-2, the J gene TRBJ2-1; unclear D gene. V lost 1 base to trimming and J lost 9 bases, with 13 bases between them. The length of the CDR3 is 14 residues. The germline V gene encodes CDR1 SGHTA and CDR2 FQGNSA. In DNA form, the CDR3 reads TGTGCCAGCAGCTTAGGCCTAAGGGAAGCTGAGCAGTTCTTC. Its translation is CASSLGLREAEQFF.